This is a list of T cell receptor beta chains from one sample in a study of blood T cells in healthy people across ages. TCRdb independently ran MiXCR on the 5' RACE reads; one entry per CDR3 protein. The sample consists of 1.5 million to 2 million distinct CDR3 sequences, about two fifths of them appearing once. Sample: blood. Every receptor here comes from a human donor in good health. The CDR3 runs from the conserved cysteine through the conserved F or W. A D gene is named only where the DNA matches it firmly. Clone size is stated in some rows and not others, as once, few, many or a class when expanded.

CDR3 DNA | CDR3 protein | clone size | J gene | CDR3 length | V gene | D gene
TGCAGTGCTAGAGATAAGAGGGGCGGCTATGGCTACACCTTC | CSARDKRGGYGYTF | . | TRBJ1-2 | 14 | TRBV20-1 | .
TGTGCCAGCAGTCCCAGCGGGACAAACACCATATATTTT | CASSPSGTNTIYF | once | TRBJ1-3 | 13 | TRBV25-1 | .
TGTGCCAGCAGCTTAGAGTCTATGGGGGCAGGGTATGGCTACACCTTC | CASSLESMGAGYGYTF | . | TRBJ1-2 | 16 | TRBV7-2 | .
TGTGCCAGCAGCTTAGCGTCTAGTTCCCACGAGCAGTACTTC | CASSLASSSHEQYF | few | TRBJ2-7 | 14 | TRBV7-2 | .
TGTGCCAGCAACCTGGCCCCAGGGCATGGCTACACCTTC | CASNLAPGHGYTF | . | TRBJ1-2 | 13 | TRBV7-9 | .
TGTGCCAGCAGCTCCCCAGGGGAATATGGCTACACCTTC | CASSSPGEYGYTF | . | TRBJ1-2 | 13 | TRBV7-9 | .
TGTGCCAGCAGCTATGAAACCGAAAAAGCTTTCTTT | CASSYETEKAFF | . | TRBJ1-1 | 12 | TRBV7-9 | .
TGTGCCATCAGTGAAGGGCAGCTTAACTATGGCTACACCTTC | CAISEGQLNYGYTF | few | TRBJ1-2 | 14 | TRBV10-3 | .
TGTGCCATCAGTGTCTTGGGTTCGGGGGCCAACGTCCTGACTTTC | CAISVLGSGANVLTF | . | TRBJ2-6 | 15 | TRBV10-3 | .
TGCAGTGCTAGACGTATCTCAGGAAGATCAATAACTAATGAAAAACTGTTTTTT | CSARRISGRSITNEKLFF | . | TRBJ1-4 | 18 | TRBV20-1 | .
TGCGCCAGCAGCGTGGACCCAGAATACTATGGCTACACCTTC | CASSVDPEYYGYTF | few | TRBJ1-2 | 14 | TRBV5-1 | .
TGTGCCATCAGCGGGCAGGGAGGAGATCAGCCCCAGCATTTT | CAISGQGGDQPQHF | . | TRBJ1-5 | 14 | TRBV10-3 | .
TGTGCCATCAGTGACAGGGACGAAAGGCCCCTCCACTTT | CAISDRDERPLHF | . | TRBJ1-6 | 13 | TRBV10-3 | .
TGCGCCAGCAGCCAAGATCAGAGCCCAACCTACGAGCAGTACTTC | CASSQDQSPTYEQYF | few | TRBJ2-7 | 15 | TRBV4-3 | .
TGTGCCACCAGTGATGGACCGGGGGGGACTGAAGCTTTCTTT | CATSDGPGGTEAFF | . | TRBJ1-1 | 14 | TRBV24-1 | .
TGCAGCGTTGAAGAAGGATGGCAGGGTGGCTACACCTTC | CSVEEGWQGGYTF | . | TRBJ1-2 | 13 | TRBV29-1 | .
TGTGCCAGCAGCGTTGGTAGCGGGGGGGTGGGAAACATTCAGTACTTC | CASSVGSGGVGNIQYF | few | TRBJ2-4 | 16 | TRBV9 | TRBD2
TGTGCCGGCAGCTCCGAGGACAGGGGTAATTACGAGCAGTACTTC | CAGSSEDRGNYEQYF | . | TRBJ2-7 | 15 | TRBV7-2 | TRBD1
TGCAGCGTTGTGGACGGGCCGATCCAAGAGACCCAGTACTTC | CSVVDGPIQETQYF | few | TRBJ2-5 | 14 | TRBV29-1 | .
TGTGCCAGTAGGACAGGGGGCTCAGATACGCAGTATTTT | CASRTGGSDTQYF | . | TRBJ2-3 | 13 | TRBV9 | TRBD1
TGCAGTGCTAGTCCCGGGACTGATACGACAGATACGCAGTATTTT | CSASPGTDTTDTQYF | . | TRBJ2-3 | 15 | TRBV20-1 | .
TGTGCCAGCAGCTCCGGACTAGCGGGGGGCCCGACTACAGATACGCAGTATTTT | CASSSGLAGGPTTDTQYF | few | TRBJ2-3 | 18 | TRBV11-2 | TRBD2
TGTGCCAGCAGCGATGCCTCCGGGACTAGAACATCGGATGAGCAGTTCTTC | CASSDASGTRTSDEQFF | once | TRBJ2-1 | 17 | TRBV9 | TRBD2
TGCGCCAGCAGCCAAGTTCTTGGGGCCCTTTATGGCTACACCTTC | CASSQVLGALYGYTF | . | TRBJ1-2 | 15 | TRBV4-3 | .
TGTGCCAGCAGAGGGGCGGGAAACTACGAGCAGTACTTC | CASRGAGNYEQYF | . | TRBJ2-7 | 13 | TRBV6-2/TRBV6-3 | .
TGTGCCAGCAGCCGCCGGGACAGGGGGCTCGATCTGGGAAAACTGTTTTTT | CASSRRDRGLDLGKLFF | . | TRBJ1-4 | 17 | TRBV7-2 | TRBD1
TGTGCCAGCAGTTTACGGGTTTCATTAGCGAGGTTTCGGGAGACCCAGTACTTC | CASSLRVSLARFRETQYF | few | TRBJ2-5 | 18 | TRBV12-3/TRBV12-4 | .
TGCGCCAGCAGCTTGGGTCCAACAGACGGCTATGGCTACACCTTC | CASSLGPTDGYGYTF | once | TRBJ1-2 | 15 | TRBV5-1 | .
TGCGCCACCACTACCGGGACAGGGATTGCAACTAATGAAAAACTGTTTTTT | CATTTGTGIATNEKLFF | . | TRBJ1-4 | 17 | TRBV5-1 | TRBD1
TGTGCCAGCAGTTTTCAAAGGTTTTACAATGAGCAGTTCTTC | CASSFQRFYNEQFF | . | TRBJ2-1 | 14 | TRBV12-3/TRBV12-4 | .
TGTGCCAGCAGCTTAGACCCAATAAACACAGATACGCAGTATTTT | CASSLDPINTDTQYF | few | TRBJ2-3 | 15 | TRBV7-2 | .
TGTGCCGGGATCCGGACGGGGGAGCAGTTCTTC | CAGIRTGEQFF | few | TRBJ2-1 | 11 | TRBV30 | .
TGCGCCAGCAGCCAAGATGTTCAACAGGAAGCGCAGTATTTT | CASSQDVQQEAQYF | few | TRBJ2-3 | 14 | TRBV4-3 | .
TGCGCCAGCAGCCAAGAGGATCCAGGGACTTATAGCAATCAGCCCCAGCATTTT | CASSQEDPGTYSNQPQHF | . | TRBJ1-5 | 18 | TRBV4-1 | .
TGCGCCAGCAGCACGACAGGGACTCGTGAGGAAAAACTGTTTTTT | CASSTTGTREEKLFF | . | TRBJ1-4 | 15 | TRBV5-1 | TRBD1
TGCGCCAGCAGCCAAATGGACAGGGGCCCGAACACTGAAGCTTTCTTT | CASSQMDRGPNTEAFF | . | TRBJ1-1 | 16 | TRBV4-1 | TRBD1
TGCAGTGCTAGAGGACAGGGGTATTCACCCCTCCACTTT | CSARGQGYSPLHF | . | TRBJ1-6 | 13 | TRBV20-1 | TRBD1
TGTGCCAGCATCCTGGACGCTGGGAACACTGAAGCTTTCTTT | CASILDAGNTEAFF | . | TRBJ1-1 | 14 | TRBV6-1 | .
TGTGCCAGCAGTTTATACGGGGCCCTCAACGCTGAAGCTTTCTTT | CASSLYGALNAEAFF | . | TRBJ1-1 | 15 | TRBV6-2/TRBV6-3 | .
TGTGCCAGCAGTGCCCGACAGGGGATGCGGGAAAAACTGTTTTTT | CASSARQGMREKLFF | . | TRBJ1-4 | 15 | TRBV12-3/TRBV12-4 | TRBD1
TGTGCCAGCAGTCAAGAAGAGGACAGCGCCGATAATCAGCCCCAGCATTTT | CASSQEEDSADNQPQHF | few | TRBJ1-5 | 17 | TRBV6-2/TRBV6-3 | .
TGTGCCAGCAGCCAAGCTGAGCTACAAGAGACCCAGTACTTC | CASSQAELQETQYF | . | TRBJ2-5 | 14 | TRBV4-2 | .
TGTGCCAGCAGTTTAGGACACCCGTGGGATGGCTACACCTTC | CASSLGHPWDGYTF | . | TRBJ1-2 | 14 | TRBV28 | .
TGCAGTGCTAGAGACCCTAGCGCGACGACAGATACGCAGTATTTT | CSARDPSATTDTQYF | once | TRBJ2-3 | 15 | TRBV20-1 | .
TGTGCCAGCAGTCCCGCCGGGACGTTCTCCTACAATGAGCAGTTCTTC | CASSPAGTFSYNEQFF | . | TRBJ2-1 | 16 | TRBV6-5 | .
TGTGCCAGCAGCCCCAGACTCCAGACTAGCACAGATACGCAGTATTTT | CASSPRLQTSTDTQYF | . | TRBJ2-3 | 16 | TRBV6-6 | .
TGTGCCAGCATGGACAGGAACGGCTACACCTTC | CASMDRNGYTF | . | TRBJ1-2 | 11 | TRBV18 | TRBD1
TGTGCCAGCAGTTTATCCAGGGGTTTCTACGAGCAGTACTTC | CASSLSRGFYEQYF | . | TRBJ2-7 | 14 | TRBV12-3/TRBV12-4 | .
TGTGCCAGCAGTGAATATGGGGGGGCACACAACGTCCTGACTTTC | CASSEYGGAHNVLTF | . | TRBJ2-6 | 15 | TRBV25-1 | .
TGTGCCAGCAGGGGGGGGGTTGAGGCCAAAAACATTCAGTACTTC | CASRGGVEAKNIQYF | . | TRBJ2-4 | 15 | TRBV28 | TRBD2
TGCAGCGTTGTATCAGCAGGGGGCTACGAGCAGTACTTC | CSVVSAGGYEQYF | . | TRBJ2-7 | 13 | TRBV29-1 | TRBD1
TGTGCCAGCAGCCAAGGAGGGGGGGCCTTAGATACGCAGTATTTT | CASSQGGGALDTQYF | . | TRBJ2-3 | 15 | TRBV3-1 | .
TGTGCCTGGGCTACAGGGGGCATGGCCAAAAACAGTCAGTACTTC | CAWATGGMAKNSQYF | few | TRBJ2-4 | 15 | TRBV30 | TRBD1
TGTGCCTGCAGCTTAGCTGGTGGGCGGGCACCAATTGAAGCTTTCTTT | CACSLAGGRAPIEAFF | . | TRBJ1-1 | 16 | TRBV7-6 | .
TGTGCCAGCAGCTCCCGCGGAGGGGAAGGGACCCAGTACTTC | CASSSRGGEGTQYF | few | TRBJ2-5 | 14 | TRBV7-2 | .
TGCAGTGCTAGAGACCCACAGGGATGGGTCACTGAAGCTTTCTTT | CSARDPQGWVTEAFF | once | TRBJ1-1 | 15 | TRBV20-1 | .
TGCAGTGCTAGGGGGCGCCTAAACTATGGCTACACCTTC | CSARGRLNYGYTF | . | TRBJ1-2 | 13 | TRBV20-1 | .
TGTGCCAGCAGCTTACTTTTACAGGGCTACGAGCAGTACTTC | CASSLLLQGYEQYF | . | TRBJ2-7 | 14 | TRBV7-2 | .